These 2 T cell receptor beta chains were all obtained from the same sample, sequenced in a study of Ad26.COV2.S vaccination and SARS-CoV-2 variants. Assay: immunoSEQ multiplex PCR; the TCRdb copy retains only in-frame clones and omits some. The sample records 350,000 to 500,000 clones, 90% being singletons. Treatment noted: over 15 received Ad26.COV2.S at low or high dose, single or two shots; about 5 received placebo; per-sample allocation not given. Material that was analyzed had been drawn on day 63 after the first vaccine or placebo injection. The sequencing here drew on peripheral blood, taken in a trial of Ad26.COV2.S vaccine versus placebo. The origin of the receptors is a person between 18 and 65 years old who received the Ad26.COV2.S COVID-19 vaccine or a placebo.

V and J are TRBV6-5 and TRBJ2-7, with TRBD1 matching over 8 bases. This CDR3 region has 12 residues. With V trimmed by 6 bases and J by 5 bases, 3 bases remained unmatched. CDR1 and CDR2 from the germline V gene are MNHEY and SVGAGI. The CDR3: CASRDRAHEQYF. The CDR3 nucleotides read TGTGCCAGCAGGGACAGGGCCCACGAGCAGTACTTC.

This clone was found once. The chain recombines TRBV27 with TRBJ2-3; D call uncertain. The CDR3 extends over 14 amino acids. Germline CDR1 reads MNHEY; CDR2 reads SMNVEV (reference sequence). V lost 3 bases to trimming and J lost 2 bases, with 9 bases between them. CDR3 coding DNA: TGTGCCAGCAGTTTCTTGGGTTCCACAGATACGCAGTATTTT. Its protein product is CASSFLGSTDTQYF.